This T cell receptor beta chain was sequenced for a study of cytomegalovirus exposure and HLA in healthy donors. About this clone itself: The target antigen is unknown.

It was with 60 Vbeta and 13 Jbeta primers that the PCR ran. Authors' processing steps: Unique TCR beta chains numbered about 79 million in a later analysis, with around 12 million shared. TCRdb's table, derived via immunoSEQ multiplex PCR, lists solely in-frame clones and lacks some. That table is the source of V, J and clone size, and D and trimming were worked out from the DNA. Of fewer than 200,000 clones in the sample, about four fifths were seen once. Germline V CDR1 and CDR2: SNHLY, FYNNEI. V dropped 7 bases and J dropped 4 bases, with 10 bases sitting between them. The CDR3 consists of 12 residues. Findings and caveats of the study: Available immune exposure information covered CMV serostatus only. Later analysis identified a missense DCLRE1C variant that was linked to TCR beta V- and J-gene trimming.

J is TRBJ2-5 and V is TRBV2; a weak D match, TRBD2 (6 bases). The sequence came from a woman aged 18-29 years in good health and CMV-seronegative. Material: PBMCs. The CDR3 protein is CASTGLPETQYF. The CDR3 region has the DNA TGTGCCAGCACAGGACTACCAGAGACCCAGTACTTC.